This T cell receptor beta chain was sequenced in a study of blood T cell repertoires in COVID-19. The CDR3 totals 16 residues. Germline V gene data show CDR1 as SGHRS and CDR2 as YFSETQ. Trimming cost V 4 bases and J 0 bases; bases outside gene matches: 6. Methods used by the authors: Researchers report that nucleated cell counts were estimated from reference gene primer amplification. Some clones are missing from TCRdb's copy, which holds only in-frame ones; the method was immunoSEQ multiplex PCR. V and J calls and clone size are copied from that table; D and trimming were computed from the DNA. The top ten hold around 6.5% of the sample, which has roughly 86,000 clones, roughly four fifths seen once.

V is TRBV5-1 and J is TRBJ2-5, with TRBD2 identical over 10 bases. The TCR was taken from a man in his fifties or sixties with acute or convalescent COVID-19. The sequenced material came from peripheral blood. The CDR3 nucleotides read TGCGCCAGCAGCACACGGGGACTAGCGCACCAAGAGACCCAGTACTTC. Translating gives CASSTRGLAHQETQYF.